Listed below are T cell receptor beta chains from one sample, sequenced in a study of OX40 agonist ivuxolimab in advanced cancers. Method: immunoSEQ multiplex PCR; TCRdb's copy keeps in-frame clones and lacks some. The profile shows 45,000 to 60,000 clones, roughly 80% of them singletons. Sequenced material: CD4+ or CD8+ T cells sorted from blood, taken in a trial of the OX40 agonist ivuxolimab. The receptors shown here come from an adult with an advanced solid tumor such as melanoma, head and neck, liver or kidney cancer. CDR3s include the opening cysteine and the closing phenylalanine or tryptophan. A D gene is named only where the DNA matches it firmly. Size is stated for part of the rows, as once, few or many counts, or as a class when the clone is expanded.

CDR3 DNA	CDR3 protein	clone size	D gene	V gene	J gene
TGTGCCAGCAACCCGGCCGGGACAGGGTACTTCGGGTACACTGAAGCTTTCTTT	CASNPAGTGYFGYTEAFF	once	TRBD1	TRBV28	TRBJ1-1
TGTGCCGAGGAACGACCGAACTCTGGAAACACCATATATTTT	CAEERPNSGNTIYF	few	-	TRBV30	TRBJ1-3
TGTGCCAGCAGTTCCCAGGGGGTACGAGGTACGCAGTATTTT	CASSSQGVRGTQYF	-	TRBD1	TRBV28	TRBJ2-3
TGTGCCAGCAGCCAAACACTCCCGGGCACAGATACGCAGTATTTT	CASSQTLPGTDTQYF	-	-	TRBV14	TRBJ2-3
TGCGCCAGCAGCTTGGGAGGAGGGGGCGGCTATGGCTACACCTTC	CASSLGGGGGYGYTF	-	TRBD1	TRBV5-1	TRBJ1-2
TGCGCCAGCAGTGAGTCGCTAGATGGTCACGACGAGCAGTACTTC	CASSESLDGHDEQYF	-	-	TRBV10-1	TRBJ2-7
TGTGCCAGCAGCTTGGGACAGAGGCACAATGAGCAGTTCTTC	CASSLGQRHNEQFF	-	TRBD1	TRBV7-6	TRBJ2-1
TGCGCCAGCAGCCAAGTAGCCAGGGGGCATAACGAGCAGTACTTC	CASSQVARGHNEQYF	-	TRBD1	TRBV4-1	TRBJ2-7
TGTGCCAGTAGTATGCCTGGACAGGGAGTTCAGCCCCAGCATTTT	CASSMPGQGVQPQHF	-	TRBD1	TRBV19	TRBJ1-5
TGTGCCAGCAGCGTCACCCTAGGCGGTGAGCAGTTCTTC	CASSVTLGGEQFF	-	-	TRBV9	TRBJ2-1
TGCGCCAGCAGCCCGAATCTCCGGAGCGATGAGCAGTTCTTC	CASSPNLRSDEQFF	-	-	TRBV4-1	TRBJ2-1
TGTGCCAGCAGTAGAGGCCTAGCGGGAGACAATGAGCAGTTCTTC	CASSRGLAGDNEQFF	-	TRBD2	TRBV2	TRBJ2-1
TGTGCCATGGGGACAGGGCAAAATTCACCCCTCCACTTT	CAMGTGQNSPLHF	few	TRBD1	TRBV10-3	TRBJ1-6
TGTGCCAGCAGTGAAAACAGGGCTAGCAATCAGCCCCAGCATTTT	CASSENRASNQPQHF	once	-	TRBV6-1	TRBJ1-5
TGTGCCAGCAGCTTAGTGGCAACTAGCGGCTACGAGCAGTACTTC	CASSLVATSGYEQYF	-	TRBD2	TRBV7-6	TRBJ2-7
TGTGCCAGCAGCTTCGGGCAGGTAACCGGGGAGCTGTTTTTT	CASSFGQVTGELFF	few	-	TRBV9	TRBJ2-2